The next 8 T cell receptor beta chains were all read from a single sample in a study of blood T cell repertoires in COVID-19. Method: immunoSEQ multiplex PCR; TCRdb's copy keeps in-frame clones and lacks some. The sample has approximately 170,000 clones, more than 85% seen once. The source material was peripheral blood. Receptor source: a woman aged 60-70 years with COVID-19, enrolled during active disease.

Remarks on this clone: Other DNA sequences in this sample translate to the same CDR3. The J gene is TRBJ2-1, the V gene TRBV9; 11 positions agree with TRBD2. The CDR3 runs 15 residues. With 2 bases clipped from V and 4 bases from J, the junction kept 2 bases outside the gene matches. The germline V gene has CDR1 SGDLS and CDR2 YYNGEE. The CDR3 DNA sequence: TGTGCCAGCAGCGTTAGCGGGGGGGGTTACAATGAGCAGTTCTTC. Encoded protein: CASSVSGGGYNEQFF.

V usage is TRBV7-9 and J usage is TRBJ1-2; perhaps TRBD1 as D (5 bases). V shed 1 base and J shed 0 bases, with 12 bases lying between them. Germline V gene lookup returns CDR1 SEHNR and CDR2 FQNEAQ (reference sequence). This CDR3 has 16 residues. The CDR3 loop is CASSLGEGVSNYGYTF. DNA of the CDR3: TGTGCCAGCAGCTTAGGTGAAGGGGTCTCTAACTATGGCTACACCTTC.

The sample holds one count of this clone. V gene TRBV6-1 combines with J gene TRBJ2-5; TRBD2 might be the D (6 bases). Germline V lookup: CDR1 MNHNS, CDR2 SASEGT. V was shortened by 2 bases and J by 1 base, with 11 bases between the two germline ends. The CDR3 length is 15 residues. CDR3 coding DNA: TGTGCCAGCAGTGAAATCGGGGGAAGCCAAGAGACCCAGTACTTC. Protein product: CASSEIGGSQETQYF.

This chain links TRBV27 with TRBJ1-1, with a tentative D call TRBD1 (5 bases). The CDR3 runs 13 residues. Trimming shortened V by 6 bases and J by 5 bases, and 13 bases separated the two germline ends. From germline, CDR1 is MNHEY and CDR2 SMNVEV (reference sequence). Written as DNA, the CDR3 is TGTGCCAGCAGCCTAGGGAGGGGTACTGAAGCTTTCTTT. Protein product: CASSLGRGTEAFF.

As to this clone: The identical CDR3 is also encoded by other nucleotide sequences in the sample. The rearrangement joins TRBV3-1 (or the pseudogene TRBV3-2) to TRBJ2-5; TRBD2 agrees at 7 bases. V was pared by 0 bases and J by 6 bases, with 4 bases of the junction left unmatched. This CDR3 contains 14 residues. Per germline, CDR1 LGHDT and CDR2 YNNKEL (reference sequence). The CDR3 nucleotides read TGTGCCAGCAGCCAAGATCTGGGGGGGAAGACCCAGTACTTC. Residues: CASSQDLGGKTQYF.

This clone appeared a single time. The chain uses TRBV7-9 and TRBJ1-2; 9 bases match TRBD1. V was clipped by 6 bases and J by 7 bases; unmatched bases: 12. The length of the CDR3 is 15 residues. The V gene's germline CDR1 is SEHNR and CDR2 FQNEAQ (reference sequence). CDR3 nucleotide sequence: TGTGCCAGCAGGGCCTGGGACAGGGAAGGTTCTGGCTACACCTTC. It codes for CASRAWDREGSGYTF. Full variable domain (outside the CDR3, taken from reference TRBV7-9 and TRBJ1-2): DTGVSQNPRHKITKRGQNVTFRCDPISEHNRLYWYRQTLGQGPEFLTYFQNEAQLEKSRLLSDRFSAERPKGSFSTLEIQRTEQGDSAMYLCASRAWDREGSGYTFGSGTRLTVV.

CDR3 sequence (DNA): TGTGCTAGTGGTTTGGCCCCCCTAAACGAGCAGTACTTC. Protein: CASGLAPLNEQYF. The genes are TRBV12-5 and TRBJ2-7; no definite D call. The germline V gene encodes CDR1 LGHNT and CDR2 FRNRAP. The CDR3 is made up of 13 amino acids. The germline V and J ends were trimmed by 1 base and 5 bases, with 9 bases remaining between them.

V gene TRBV5-1 combines with J gene TRBJ2-7; 7 positions match TRBD1. CDR1 SGHRS and CDR2 YFSETQ come from the germline V gene. The CDR3 has 15 residues. After removal of 0 bases from V and 0 bases from J, the junction contained 3 bases not matched to a gene. This CDR3 is CASSLDGTASYEQYF. CDR3 sequence (DNA): TGCGCCAGCAGCTTGGACGGGACAGCCTCCTACGAGCAGTACTTC.